The 4 T cell receptor beta chains listed next were all sequenced from one sample in a study of beta chain features in type 1 diabetes. Their specific antigens are unknown. The study reverse transcribed the entire isolated RNA, so it sequenced expressed TCRB transcripts. Generated by immunoSEQ multiplex PCR, the TCRdb table keeps only in-frame clones and is missing some. The table has 240,000 or so clones, around 13% seen once. Findings and limits, study-wide: In all four CD4+ subsets, TCRB CDR3 length was significantly, moderately reduced in type 1 diabetes.

The sample was naive CD4+ T cells from blood. These receptor sequences come from a man aged 30-40 years with type 1 diabetes.

V gene TRBV6-1 combines with J gene TRBJ1-4, with 9 positions matching TRBD1. Germline assignment: CDR1 MNHNS and CDR2 SASEGT. CDR3 length: 14 residues. Losses at the gene ends were 8 bases for V and 5 bases for J; bases not matched to a gene: 6. CDR3 loop: CASGTGIENEKLFF. As DNA, the CDR3 is TGTGCCAGCGGGACAGGGATCGAAAATGAAAAACTGTTTTTT.

The gene calls are TRBV7-9 and TRBJ2-7; D is possibly TRBD1 (6 bases). The CDR3 spans 14 residues. Germline V gives CDR1 SEHNR, CDR2 FQNEAQ (reference sequence). With 5 bases removed from V and 2 bases from J, the gap between germline ends came to 13 bases. Written as DNA, the CDR3 is TGTGCCAGCAGCAGGGACACCACCACCTACGAGCAGTACTTC. This gives the protein CASSRDTTTYEQYF. The variable domain in full, with the rest retrieved from reference TRBV7-9 and TRBJ2-7, is DTGVSQNPRHKITKRGQNVTFRCDPISEHNRLYWYRQTLGQGPEFLTYFQNEAQLEKSRLLSDRFSAERPKGSFSTLEIQRTEQGDSAMYLCASSRDTTTYEQYFGPGTRLTVT.

This clone showed up just a few times. The chain combines TRBV19 with TRBJ2-1; 8 bases align to TRBD2. The CDR3 is 16 residues long. Germline CDR1 and CDR2: LNHDA and SQIVND (reference sequence). The V gene end was trimmed by 4 bases and the J gene end by 2 bases; junction bases not matched to a gene: 7. CDR3 amino acids: CASSKAGGTTYNEQFF. The CDR3 bases are TGTGCCAGTAGTAAGGCGGGAGGCACCACCTACAATGAGCAGTTCTTC.

This chain joins TRBV7-2 and TRBJ2-4, with 8 bases lining up with TRBD1. After removal of 5 bases from V and 1 base from J, the junction contained 7 bases not matched to a gene. Germline assignment: CDR1 SGHTA and CDR2 FQGNSA. The CDR3 is made up of 16 amino acids. Written as DNA, the CDR3 is TGTGCCAGCAGCCCCGGACAGGGAAGGGCCAAAAACATTCAGTACTTC. As protein: CASSPGQGRAKNIQYF.